Detailed here is one T cell receptor beta chain. Its target is unknown. The data belong to a study of T cell responses to AZD1222 COVID-19 vaccine. Study as a whole: Second-dose groups at about 4 or about 12 weeks were pooled. Whole-study results and caveats: Spike-specific TCR breadth rose after two AZD1222 doses, and depth rose as well. Females outnumbered males among donors, who were mostly white British; clonal diversity was possibly underestimated. Vaccine-associated CD4 TCRs ranged over spike, dominating at 160-218 and 743-854.

Only in-frame clones appear in the TCRdb table, and some are missing; sequencing was by immunoSEQ multiplex PCR. The data show 90,000 to 150,000 clones, with about 90% seen just once and 8.4% held by the top ten. CDR1 and CDR2 from the germline V gene are LGHDT and YNNKEL (reference sequence). CDR3 length equals 15 residues. Trimming shortened V by 4 bases and J by 0 bases, and 13 bases separated the two germline ends. The chain is built from TRBV3-1 (or the pseudogene TRBV3-2) and TRBJ2-7; D is perhaps TRBD1 or TRBD2 (5 bases each). Sequenced here: peripheral blood, sampled on day 0 of AZD1222 vaccination. The receptor was derived from an adult in good health. The CDR3 loop is CASSRGQGGSYEQYF. CDR3 nucleotide sequence: TGTGCCAGCAGCCGCGGGCAGGGTGGCTCCTACGAGCAGTACTTC.